The sequence of this T cell receptor (beta chain) was determined in a study of CD8+ T cells in alopecia areata. TCR sequencing used cDNA made by reverse transcription of extracted RNA. The data were produced by immunoSEQ multiplex PCR, yet TCRdb's version contains in-frame clones alone and is incomplete. The data hold about 64,000 clones, with 44% observed a single time. V was cut by 4 bases and J by 2 bases, with 9 bases left in between. CDR3 size: 13 residues. Per germline, CDR1 MGHRA and CDR2 YSYEKL. J is TRBJ2-7 and V is TRBV4-1; unclear D gene. This clonotype was sampled from a human donor with alopecia areata. Sequencing was carried out using NKG2D-low CD8+ T cells sorted from blood. The CDR3 spells CASSLAPAYEQYF. The CDR3 DNA reads TGCGCCAGCAGCCTTGCTCCCGCCTACGAGCAGTACTTC.